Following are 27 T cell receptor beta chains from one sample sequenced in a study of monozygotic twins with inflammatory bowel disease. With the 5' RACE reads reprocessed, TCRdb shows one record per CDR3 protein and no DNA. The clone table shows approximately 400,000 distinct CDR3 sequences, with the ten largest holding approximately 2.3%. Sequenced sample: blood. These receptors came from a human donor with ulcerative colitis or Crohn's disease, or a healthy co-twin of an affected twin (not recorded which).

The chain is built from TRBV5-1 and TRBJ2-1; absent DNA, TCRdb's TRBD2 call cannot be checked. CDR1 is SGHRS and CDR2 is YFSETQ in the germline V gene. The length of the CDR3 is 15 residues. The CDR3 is CASSKREGEDIEQFF.

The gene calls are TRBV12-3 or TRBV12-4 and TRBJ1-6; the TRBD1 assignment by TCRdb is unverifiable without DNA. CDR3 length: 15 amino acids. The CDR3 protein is CASTGESSYNSPLHF.

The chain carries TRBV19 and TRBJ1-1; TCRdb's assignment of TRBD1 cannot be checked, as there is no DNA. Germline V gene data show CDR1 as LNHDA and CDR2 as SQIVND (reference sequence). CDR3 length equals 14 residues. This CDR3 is CASTHRDLNTEAFF.

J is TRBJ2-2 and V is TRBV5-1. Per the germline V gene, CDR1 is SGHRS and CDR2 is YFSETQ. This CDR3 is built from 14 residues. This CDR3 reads CASSLNSRTGELFF. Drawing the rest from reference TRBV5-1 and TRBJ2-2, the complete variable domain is KAGVTQTPRYLIKTRGQQVTLSCSPISGHRSVSWYQQTPGQGLQFLFEYFSETQRNKGNFPGRFSGRQFSNSRSEMNVSTLELGDSALYLCASSLNSRTGELFFGEGSRLTVL.

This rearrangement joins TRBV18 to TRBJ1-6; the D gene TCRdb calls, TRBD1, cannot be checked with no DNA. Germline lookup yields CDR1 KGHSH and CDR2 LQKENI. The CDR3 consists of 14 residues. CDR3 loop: CASSEQGGNSPLHF.

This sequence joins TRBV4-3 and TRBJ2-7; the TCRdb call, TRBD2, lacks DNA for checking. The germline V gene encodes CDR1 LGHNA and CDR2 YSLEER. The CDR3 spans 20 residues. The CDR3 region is CASSQDLMGPTSGSFYEQYF.

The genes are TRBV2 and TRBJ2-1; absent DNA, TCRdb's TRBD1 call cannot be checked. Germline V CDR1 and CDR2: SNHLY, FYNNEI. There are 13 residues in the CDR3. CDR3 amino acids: CASSEARGHEQFF. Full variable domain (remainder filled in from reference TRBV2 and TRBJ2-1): EPEVTQTPSHQVTQMGQEVILRCVPISNHLYFYWYRQILGQKVEFLVSFYNNEISEKSEIFDDQFSVERPDGSNFTLKIRSTKLEDSAMYFCASSEARGHEQFFGPGTRLTVL.

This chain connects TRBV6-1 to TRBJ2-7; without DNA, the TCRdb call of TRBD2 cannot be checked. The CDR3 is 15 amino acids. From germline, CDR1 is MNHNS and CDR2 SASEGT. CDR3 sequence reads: CASSPAGGGRGEQYF.

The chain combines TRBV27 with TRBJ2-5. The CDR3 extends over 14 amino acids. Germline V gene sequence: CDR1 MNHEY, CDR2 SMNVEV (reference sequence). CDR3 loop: CASSFSLTTETQYF.

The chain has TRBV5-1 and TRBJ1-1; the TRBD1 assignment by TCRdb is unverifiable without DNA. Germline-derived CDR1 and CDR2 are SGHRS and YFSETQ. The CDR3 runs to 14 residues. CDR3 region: CASSLVQGAPEAFF.

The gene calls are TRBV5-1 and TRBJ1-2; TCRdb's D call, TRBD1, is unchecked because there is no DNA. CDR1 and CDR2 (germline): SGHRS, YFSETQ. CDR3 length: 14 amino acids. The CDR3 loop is CASSPYPGGPGYTF.

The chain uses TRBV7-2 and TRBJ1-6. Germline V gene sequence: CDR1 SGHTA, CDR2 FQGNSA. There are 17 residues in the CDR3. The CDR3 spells CASSPAEGFSYNSPLHF.

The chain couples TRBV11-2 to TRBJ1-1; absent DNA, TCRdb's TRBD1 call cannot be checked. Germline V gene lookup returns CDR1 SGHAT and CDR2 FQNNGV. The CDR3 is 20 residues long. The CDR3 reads CASSPRGVVLVDSSNTEAFF.

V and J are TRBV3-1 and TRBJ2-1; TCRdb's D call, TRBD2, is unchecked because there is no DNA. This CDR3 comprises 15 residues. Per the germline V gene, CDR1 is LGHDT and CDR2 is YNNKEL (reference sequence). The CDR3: CASSQAGISYNEQFF.

The CDR3 protein is CASSGRGVPYGYTF. This chain connects TRBV9 to TRBJ1-2. Per germline, CDR1 SGDLS and CDR2 YYNGEE. This CDR3 contains 14 residues.

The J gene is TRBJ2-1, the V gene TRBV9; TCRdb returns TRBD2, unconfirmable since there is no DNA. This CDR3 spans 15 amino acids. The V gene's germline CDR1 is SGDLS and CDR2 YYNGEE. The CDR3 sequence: CASSGAATSYNEQFF.

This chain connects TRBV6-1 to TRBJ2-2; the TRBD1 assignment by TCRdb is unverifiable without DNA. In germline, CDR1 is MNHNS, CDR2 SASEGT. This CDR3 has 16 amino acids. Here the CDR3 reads CASSERGGLGTGELFF.

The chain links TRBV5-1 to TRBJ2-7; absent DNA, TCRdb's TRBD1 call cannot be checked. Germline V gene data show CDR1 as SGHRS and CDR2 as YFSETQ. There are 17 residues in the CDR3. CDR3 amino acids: CARSPWEAGHSSYEQYF.

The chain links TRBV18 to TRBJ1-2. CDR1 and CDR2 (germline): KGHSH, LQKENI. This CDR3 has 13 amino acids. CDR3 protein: CASSPDLLYGYTF.

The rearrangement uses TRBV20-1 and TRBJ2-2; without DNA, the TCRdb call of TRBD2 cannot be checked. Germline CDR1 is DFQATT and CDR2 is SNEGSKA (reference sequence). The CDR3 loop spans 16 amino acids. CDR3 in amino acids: CSAGRLAGERGGELFF.

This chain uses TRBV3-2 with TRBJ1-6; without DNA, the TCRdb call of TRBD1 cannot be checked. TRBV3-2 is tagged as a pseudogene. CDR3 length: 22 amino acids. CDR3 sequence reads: CASYYPPLADGTLSSYNSPLHF.

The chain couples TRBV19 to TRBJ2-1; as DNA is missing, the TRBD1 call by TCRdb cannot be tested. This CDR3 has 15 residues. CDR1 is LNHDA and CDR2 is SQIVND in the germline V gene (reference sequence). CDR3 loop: CASSMVPGRYNEQFF.

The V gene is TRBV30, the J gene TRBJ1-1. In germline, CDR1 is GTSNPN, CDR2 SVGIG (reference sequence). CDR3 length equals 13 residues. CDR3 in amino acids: CARTTSLGAEAFF.

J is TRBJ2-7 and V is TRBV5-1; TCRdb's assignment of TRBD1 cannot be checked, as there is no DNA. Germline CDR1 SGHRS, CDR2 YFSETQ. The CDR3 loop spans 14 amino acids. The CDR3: CASSKGQGDYEQYF.

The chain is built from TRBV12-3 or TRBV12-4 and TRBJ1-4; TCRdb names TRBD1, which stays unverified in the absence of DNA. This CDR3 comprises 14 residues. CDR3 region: CASSFTRVGEKLFF.

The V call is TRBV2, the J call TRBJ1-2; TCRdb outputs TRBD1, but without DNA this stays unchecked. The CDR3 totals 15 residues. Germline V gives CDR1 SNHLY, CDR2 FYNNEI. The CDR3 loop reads CASSYEQGVHYGYTF.

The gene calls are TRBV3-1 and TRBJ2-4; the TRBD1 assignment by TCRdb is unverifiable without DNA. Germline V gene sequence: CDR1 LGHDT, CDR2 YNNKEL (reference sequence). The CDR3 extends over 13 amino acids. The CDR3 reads CASSQAGANMQYF.